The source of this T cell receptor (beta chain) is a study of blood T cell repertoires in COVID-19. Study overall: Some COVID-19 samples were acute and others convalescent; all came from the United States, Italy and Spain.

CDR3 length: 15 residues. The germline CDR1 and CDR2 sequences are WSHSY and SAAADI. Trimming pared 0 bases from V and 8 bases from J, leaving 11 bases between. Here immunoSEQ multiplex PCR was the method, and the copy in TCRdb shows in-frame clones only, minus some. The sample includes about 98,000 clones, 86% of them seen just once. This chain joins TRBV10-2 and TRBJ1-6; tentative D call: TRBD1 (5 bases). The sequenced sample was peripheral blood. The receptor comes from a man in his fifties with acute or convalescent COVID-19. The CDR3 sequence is CASSESQGGDSPLHF. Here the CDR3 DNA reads TGCGCCAGCAGTGAGTCGCAGGGAGGGGATTCACCCCTCCACTTT.